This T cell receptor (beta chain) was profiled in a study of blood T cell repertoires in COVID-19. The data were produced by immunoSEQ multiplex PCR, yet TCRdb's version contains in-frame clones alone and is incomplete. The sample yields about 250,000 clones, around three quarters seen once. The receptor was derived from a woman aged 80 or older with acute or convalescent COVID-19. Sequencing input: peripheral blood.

CDR3 DNA sequence: TGTGCCAGCAGCTTTACCAGGGGTCGGGAAGGGACTGAAGCTTTCTTT. Its translation is CASSFTRGREGTEAFF. The chain combines TRBV5-6 with TRBJ1-1; D perhaps matches TRBD1 (6 bases). The germline V gene has CDR1 SGHDT and CDR2 YYEEEE. The CDR3 runs to 16 residues. Trimming left V 2 bases short and J 5 bases short, with 19 bases between.